A selection of T cell receptor beta chains follows, all from one sample in a study of breast tumors, draining lymph nodes, adjacent tissues. TCRdb re-derived calls from the multiplex PCR reads in MiXCR, one entry per CDR3 protein. The sample includes approximately 63,000 distinct CDR3 sequences, 57% of them seen just once. The specimen sequenced was breast tumor tissue. Every receptor here comes from a female donor with breast cancer. Some clones in this sample may be carry-over from other donors' samples. The CDR3 runs from the conserved cysteine through the conserved F or W. A D gene is named only where the DNA matches it firmly. Rows give clone size only sometimes, using once, few, many, or a class for an expanded clone.

j_call | d_call | clone_size | v_call | cdr3_nt | cdr3_aa
TRBJ2-1 | TRBD2 | NA | TRBV12-3/TRBV12-4 | TGTGCCAGCAATCTAGCGGGGGGGCGGGGCAATGAGCAGTTCTTC | CASNLAGGRGNEQFF
TRBJ2-2 | TRBD2 | NA | TRBV6-2/TRBV6-3 | TGTGCCAGCAGTTTCCTAGCGGGAGGGGGCACCGGGGAGCTGTTTTTT | CASSFLAGGGTGELFF
TRBJ1-2 | NA | NA | TRBV25-1 | TGTGCCAGCAGTGAATGGGGAATACAGGGAACCTATGGCTACACCTTC | CASSEWGIQGTYGYTF
TRBJ1-2 | NA | many | TRBV6-5 | TGTGCCAGCAGTCACGCCCAGGGGAATGGCTACACCTTC | CASSHAQGNGYTF
TRBJ2-5 | TRBD2 | NA | TRBV11-2 | TGTGCCAGCAGCTTCTTACTAGCGGCGGGTCCGCACCAAGAGACCCAGTACTTC | CASSFLLAAGPHQETQYF
TRBJ1-4 | TRBD1 | NA | TRBV19 | TGTGCCAGTAGTTCCGACAGGGCAGTGGGTACCTACAATGAAAAACTGTTTTTT | CASSSDRAVGTYNEKLFF
TRBJ2-1 | TRBD2 | NA | TRBV29-1 | TGCAGCGTTGACCCTTACCAGACTAGCGGGGGGCGGGGCAATGAGCAGTTCTTC | CSVDPYQTSGGRGNEQFF
TRBJ2-2 | NA | many | TRBV12-3/TRBV12-4 | TGTGCCAGCAGTACCCTGAGGGGCCTCACCGGGGAGCTGTTTTTT | CASSTLRGLTGELFF
TRBJ2-2 | TRBD1 | NA | TRBV19 | TGTGCCAGTAGTTCCGACAGGGCAGTGGGTACCGGGGAGCTGTTTTTT | CASSSDRAVGTGELFF
TRBJ2-7 | NA | NA | TRBV2 | TGTGCCAGCACAGGGGAGACCTACGAGCAGTACTTC | CASTGETYEQYF
TRBJ1-3 | NA | NA | TRBV19 | TGTGCCAGTACAAGTCTAACAGCTGGAAACACCATATATTTT | CASTSLTAGNTIYF
TRBJ1-2 | TRBD1 | NA | TRBV6-5 | TGTGCCAGCAGTGAAGGGACAGGGAACGGCTACACCTTC | CASSEGTGNGYTF
TRBJ1-3 | TRBD1 | NA | TRBV11-2 | TGTGCCAGCAGTCCTGAGGGGGCGCGAAGAAACACCATATATTTT | CASSPEGARRNTIYF
TRBJ2-1 | NA | NA | TRBV7-2 | TGTGCCAGCAGACCCGGACTAGGGGGCAATGAGCAGTTCTTC | CASRPGLGGNEQFF
TRBJ1-1 | NA | NA | TRBV4-1 | TGCGCCAGCAGCCACCTGAGGGGGAGCGCTGAAGCTTTCTTT | CASSHLRGSAEAFF